This T cell receptor beta chain is from a study of T cells expressing NK-cell markers. For the study at large: Seven of the eight sequenced donors were HCMV-seropositive; one was seronegative. General study findings and limits: Of the CD8+ T cell pool in about 6 donors, roughly 1.0-7.5% was accounted for by dominant NKG2C+ clonotypes.

The CDR3 sequence is 14 residues long. Per the germline V gene, CDR1 is SEHNR and CDR2 is FQNEAQ (reference sequence). TCRdb processed the 5' RACE reads again and assigns one entry to each CDR3 protein, with no DNA. The sample has more than 120,000 distinct CDR3 sequences. Turning to this clonotype: The antigen remains undetermined.

The receptor was isolated from a man aged 18-30 years in good health. The chain uses TRBV7-9 and TRBJ1-6; TCRdb indicates TRBD1, and absent DNA this call remains unverified. Sample: blood T cells: a sorted CD56 or NKG2C T cell subset, CD4+ or CD8+ T cells, or bulk PBMC T cells (not recorded which). This CDR3 is CASSSGQGHSPLHF.